The next 24 T cell receptor beta chains were all read from a single sample in a study of T-cell reconstitution after alpha-beta-depleted transplantation in children. TCRbeta library preparation incorporated unique molecular identifiers. One entry per CDR3 protein results from TCRdb running MiXCR on the PCR reads. The sample has roughly 340,000 distinct CDR3 sequences, about a sixth seen once. Sequenced material: PBMCs, mostly from graft donor cells, taken 360 days after TCRalphabeta/CD19-depleted stem cell transplant. These receptor sequences come from a male patient between 2 and 9 years old who had a stem cell transplant for acute lymphoblastic leukemia, so the T cells may come from the graft donor.

This clonotype was seen only a few times. This chain links TRBV20-1 with TRBJ1-2, with 8 bases matching TRBD1. The CDR3 length is 15 residues. Looked up from germline, CDR1 is DFQATT and CDR2 is SNEGSKA (reference sequence). Trimming cost V 6 bases and J 4 bases; bases outside gene matches: 13. The CDR3 sequence: CSAEPGGFNLYGYTF. CDR3 DNA: TGCAGTGCCGAGCCAGGGGGCTTCAACCTCTATGGCTACACCTTC.

The chain joins TRBV5-1 to TRBJ2-1; 9 positions match TRBD2. CDR1 is SGHRS and CDR2 is YFSETQ in the germline V gene. With 4 bases clipped from V and 7 bases from J, the junction kept 15 bases outside the gene matches. The CDR3 is 17 residues long. CDR3 loop: CASSPGETSGSGNEQFF. In DNA form, the CDR3 reads TGCGCCAGCAGCCCGGGGGAGACTAGCGGATCAGGGAATGAGCAGTTCTTC.

This clonotype was seen many times. The chain joins TRBV18 to TRBJ2-5; D is undetermined. Germline V gene sequence: CDR1 KGHSH, CDR2 LQKENI. The CDR3 runs 12 residues. V gave up 8 bases and J gave up 0 bases, with 7 bases separating them. The CDR3 nucleotides read TGTGCCAGCAGTCCCTACCAAGAGACCCAGTACTTC. The encoded protein is CASSPYQETQYF. Full variable domain (rest looked up from reference TRBV18 and TRBJ2-5): NAGVMQNPRHLVRRRGQEARLRCSPMKGHSHVYWYRQLPEEGLKFMVYLQKENIIDESGMPKERFSAEFPKEGPSILRIQQVVRGDSAAYFCASSPYQETQYFGPGTRLLVL.

This clonotype turned up a few times. The chain employs TRBV29-1 and TRBJ2-3; weak D call: TRBD1 (6 bases). Trimming removed 0 bases from V and 1 base from J, with 11 bases in between. This CDR3 spans 15 amino acids. Germline V gene sequence: CDR1 SQVTM, CDR2 ANQGSEA. In nucleotides, the CDR3 is TGCAGCGTTGAAGATTGGGGGCTCGGCACAGATACGCAGTATTTT. Translated, it gives CSVEDWGLGTDTQYF.

The V gene is TRBV7-3, the J gene TRBJ2-3, with TRBD2 as a possible D gene (5 bases). Germline assignment: CDR1 SGHTA and CDR2 FQGTGA. The V and J ends lost 2 bases and 0 bases respectively, with 9 bases between them. The CDR3 length is 15 residues. CDR3 in amino acids: CASSLRGDSTDTQYF. The CDR3, as DNA: TGTGCCAGCAGCTTACGGGGAGATAGCACAGATACGCAGTATTTT.

The chain links TRBV19 to TRBJ2-1, with 9 bases aligning to TRBD2. Germline V gene data show CDR1 as LNHDA and CDR2 as SQIVND (reference sequence). The length of the CDR3 is 15 residues. The ends lost 6 bases at V and 5 bases at J; junction bases unmatched: 8. CDR3 in amino acids: CASSGLASGNNEQFF. CDR3 nucleotides: TGTGCCAGTAGCGGACTAGCGAGCGGAAACAATGAGCAGTTCTTC.

CDR3 nucleotide sequence: TGTGCCAGCATTGGGACAGTTTATGGCTACACCTTC. This codes for CASIGTVYGYTF. This chain uses TRBV6-6 with TRBJ1-2; 7 bases map to TRBD1. The CDR3 is 12 amino acids. V lost 7 bases, J lost 5 bases, and 4 bases stayed unmatched. Looked up from germline, CDR1 is MNHNY and CDR2 is SVGAGI (reference sequence).

This clonotype has a handful of counts. The gene calls are TRBV2 and TRBJ2-6; TRBD1 might be the D (6 bases). CDR3 length equals 16 residues. The germline CDR1 and CDR2 sequences are SNHLY and FYNNEI. Trimming shortened V by 5 bases and J by 4 bases, and 15 bases separated the two germline ends. CDR3 amino acids: CASSTSQGYGANVLTF. The CDR3 DNA follows: TGTGCCAGCAGTACCAGCCAGGGGTACGGGGCCAACGTCCTGACTTTC.

This clonotype came up a few times. The chain joins TRBV7-9 to TRBJ2-3, with D perhaps TRBD2 (6 bases). V was cut by 8 bases and J by 4 bases, with 16 bases left in between. Germline loops: CDR1 SEHNR, CDR2 FQNEAQ (reference sequence). The CDR3 sequence is 14 residues long. In DNA, the CDR3 is TGTGCCAGCCTCCTCGAGGAGGGCCCAGATACGCAGTATTTT. Its translation: CASLLEEGPDTQYF. The full variable domain, rest sourced from reference TRBV7-9 and TRBJ2-3, is DTGVSQNPRHKITKRGQNVTFRCDPISEHNRLYWYRQTLGQGPEFLTYFQNEAQLEKSRLLSDRFSAERPKGSFSTLEIQRTEQGDSAMYLCASLLEEGPDTQYFGPGTRLTVL.

This clonotype was picked up a small number of times. This sequence joins TRBV6-2 or TRBV6-3 and TRBJ2-7; perhaps TRBD2 as D (5 bases). The germline V gene has CDR1 MNHEY and CDR2 SVGEGT. This CDR3 contains 14 residues. The V and J ends lost 2 bases and 2 bases respectively, with 10 bases between them. This chain's CDR3 is CASSYAGPTYEQYF. As DNA, the CDR3 is TGTGCCAGCAGTTACGCGGGCCCTACCTACGAGCAGTACTTC.

This chain links TRBV4-1 with TRBJ2-1; 12 bases are a match to TRBD2. Per the germline V gene, CDR1 is MGHRA and CDR2 is YSYEKL. This CDR3 has 16 amino acids. With 4 bases clipped from V and 6 bases from J, the junction kept 7 bases outside the gene matches. The CDR3 nucleotides read TGCGCCAGCAGCCGCTTCGGGACTAGCGGGTTCAATGAGCAGTTCTTC. It is translated as CASSRFGTSGFNEQFF.

The CDR3 nucleotides read TGCAGTGCACGGACTAGCGGCTTCCAAGAGACCCAGTACTTC. As protein: CSARTSGFQETQYF. The V call is TRBV20-1, the J call TRBJ2-5, with 10 bases matching TRBD2. CDR3 length: 14 amino acids. Trimming at V came to 6 bases and at J to 1 base, leaving 5 bases not matched to a gene. CDR1 and CDR2 from the germline V gene are DFQATT and SNEGSKA (reference sequence).

At least ten counts were recorded for this clonotype. The chain links TRBV20-1 to TRBJ2-4; no reliable D call. V shed 1 base and J shed 0 bases, with 10 bases lying between them. The V gene's germline CDR1 is DFQATT and CDR2 SNEGSKA (reference sequence). This CDR3 is 15 amino acids long. The DNA of the CDR3 is TGCAGTGCTAGAGGCCCCATCCTAGCCAAAAACATTCAGTACTTC. As protein: CSARGPILAKNIQYF.

This chain uses TRBV25-1 with TRBJ2-2; 10 bases match TRBD1. J was trimmed by 4 bases and V by 6 bases; bases with no gene match: 8. There are 16 residues in the CDR3. Germline CDR1 MGHDK, CDR2 SYGVNS. The CDR3 loop reads CASRISGTGATGELFF. In nucleotides, the CDR3 is TGTGCCAGCAGGATTTCCGGGACAGGGGCCACCGGGGAGCTGTTTTTT.

The chain combines TRBV7-2 with TRBJ2-7; TRBD2 matches at 8 bases. Germline values: CDR1 SGHTA, CDR2 FQGNSA. V dropped 2 bases and J dropped 2; count of bases not matched to a gene: 11. CDR3 length: 17 amino acids. CDR3 protein: CASSLRSTSGAAYEQYF. The CDR3 nucleotides read TGTGCCAGCAGCTTAAGGTCAACTAGCGGAGCGGCCTACGAGCAGTACTTC. The full variable domain, completed using reference TRBV7-2 and TRBJ2-7, is GAGVSQSPSNKVTEKGKDVELRCDPISGHTALYWYRQSLGQGLEFLIYFQGNSAPDKSGLPSDRFSAERTGGSVSTLTIQRTQQEDSAVYLCASSLRSTSGAAYEQYFGPGTRLTVT.

This clonotype was seen at least ten times. The chain carries TRBV29-1 and TRBJ2-3; 7 positions match TRBD2. This CDR3 has 13 amino acids. The V and J ends lost 3 bases and 5 bases, in that order; junction bases with no gene match: 5. Germline CDR1 SQVTM, CDR2 ANQGSEA. Written as DNA, the CDR3 is TGCAGCGTTGATGGGCGGGAGTTAGATACGCAGTATTTT. Protein: CSVDGRELDTQYF.

In this sample, this clonotype turned up a few times. The chain links TRBV9 to TRBJ2-5; D unresolved. The V and J ends lost 0 bases and 1 base respectively, with 7 bases between them. The CDR3 spans 14 residues. From germline, CDR1 is SGDLS and CDR2 YYNGEE. CDR3 residues: CASSVDPSQETQYF. The CDR3 nucleotides read TGTGCCAGCAGCGTAGATCCCTCCCAAGAGACCCAGTACTTC.

The V call is TRBV7-9, the J call TRBJ2-7, with a tentative D call TRBD1 (5 bases). Trimming took 3 bases from V and 1 from J, leaving 13 bases between them. The CDR3 spans 15 residues. Per germline, CDR1 SEHNR and CDR2 FQNEAQ (reference sequence). CDR3 sequence: CASSLVQGPSYEQYF. CDR3 nucleotide sequence: TGTGCCAGCAGCTTGGTGCAGGGCCCTTCCTACGAGCAGTACTTC.

This clonotype occurred many times. V and J are TRBV7-9 and TRBJ1-6; D is ambiguous. This CDR3 has 13 amino acids. Per germline, CDR1 SEHNR and CDR2 FQNEAQ (reference sequence). Deletions cut 1 base from V and 9 bases from J, with 7 bases between. CDR3 in DNA: TGTGCCAGCAGCTTAGATGGTCTTTCACCCCTCCACTTT. Residues: CASSLDGLSPLHF.

This clonotype was detected many times. The DNA for the CDR3 is TGTGCCAGCAGTTCTCCGGGAAGGCAGTACTTC. Translated: CASSSPGRQYF. This chain uses TRBV12-3 or TRBV12-4 with TRBJ2-7; tentatively, D is TRBD2 (5 bases). V shed 4 bases and J shed 9 bases, with 10 bases lying between them. The CDR3 is 11 residues long.

This clonotype was recorded many times. This chain connects TRBV15 to TRBJ2-4; D is possibly TRBD2 (5 bases). In germline, CDR1 is LNHNV, CDR2 YYDKDF (reference sequence). The CDR3 has 15 amino acids. V shed 0 bases and J shed 8 bases, with 14 bases lying between them. Written as DNA, the CDR3 is TGTGCCACCAGCAGAGAGCGCTTAGCGTGGGACATTCAGTACTTC. This translates into CATSRERLAWDIQYF. Based on the CDR3 plus reference TRBV15 and TRBJ2-4, the full variable domain is DAMVIQNPRYQVTQFGKPVTLSCSQTLNHNVMYWYQQKSSQAPKLLFHYYDKDFNNEADTPDNFQSRRPNTSFCFLDIRSPGLGDTAMYLCATSRERLAWDIQYFGAGTRLSVL.

This clonotype was observed a handful of times. The chain uses TRBV27 and TRBJ2-7; a possible D gene is TRBD2 (6 bases). CDR3 length: 14 amino acids. The germline gives CDR1 MNHEY, CDR2 SMNVEV (reference sequence). Trimming took off 2 bases at V and 2 bases at J, with 10 bases between the two ends. CDR3 sequence: CASSLAGKTYEQYF. DNA for the CDR3: TGTGCCAGCAGTTTAGCGGGGAAAACCTACGAGCAGTACTTC.

The gene calls are TRBV12-3 or TRBV12-4 and TRBJ2-1, with TRBD2 as a possible D gene (6 bases). V was clipped by 6 bases and J by 7 bases, with 19 bases between them. CDR3 size: 15 residues. Here the CDR3 reads CASRLGVAGPNEQFF. CDR3 DNA sequence: TGTGCCAGCAGACTAGGAGTCGCGGGACCGAATGAGCAGTTCTTC.

This clonotype was found a few times. The V and J genes are TRBV9 and TRBJ2-1, with TRBD1 identical over 10 bases. V shed 7 bases, J shed 2 bases, and the junction held 0 bases outside the gene matches. The CDR3 consists of 13 residues. From germline, CDR1 is SGDLS and CDR2 YYNGEE. The CDR3 sequence: CASGQGAYNEQFF. The CDR3 coding sequence is TGTGCCAGCGGACAGGGGGCCTACAATGAGCAGTTCTTC.